These 10 T cell receptor beta chains were all obtained from the same sample, sequenced in a study of early T cells in non-severe SARS-CoV-2 infection. TCRdb reanalysed the 5' RACE reads using MiXCR and keeps one entry per CDR3 protein. This table holds approximately 83,000 distinct CDR3 sequences, 11% to 15% found once. Sample: whole blood. All receptors come from an adult who was a healthcare worker with PCR-confirmed SARS-CoV-2 infection or an uninfected control (not recorded which).

This clonotype was found a few times. The rearrangement joins TRBV10-3 to TRBJ1-1; D is uncertain. Trimming cost V 6 bases and J 4 bases, with 6 bases left between them. The CDR3 extends over 11 amino acids. The germline CDR1 and CDR2 sequences are ENHRY and SYGVKD. The CDR3 DNA follows: TGTGCCATCAGGAGAAGCACTGAAGCTTTCTTT. Translating it yields CAIRRSTEAFF.

The rearrangement links TRBV12-3 or TRBV12-4 to TRBJ1-4; 11 nucleotides line up with TRBD1. This CDR3 region has 18 residues. J gave up 6 bases and V 6 bases, and 15 bases lay outside the gene matches. The CDR3 DNA is TGTGCCAGCAGCCCCAGGACAGGGGGCGCATTTTTTCATGAAAAACTGTTTTTT. As protein: CASSPRTGGAFFHEKLFF.

The genes are TRBV5-5 and TRBJ2-4; no definite D call. V lost 4 bases and J lost 0, with 8 bases in between. The CDR3 sequence is 14 residues long. Germline V CDR1 and CDR2: SGHKS, YYEKEE (reference sequence). Here the CDR3 reads CASSREIAKNIQYF. CDR3 nucleotides: TGTGCCAGCAGCCGTGAGATAGCCAAAAACATTCAGTACTTC.

CDR3 sequence: CSARGGHANTGELFF. Written as DNA, the CDR3 is TGCAGTGCTAGGGGGGGACACGCCAACACCGGGGAGCTGTTTTTT. This sequence joins TRBV20-1 and TRBJ2-2, with D possibly being TRBD1 or TRBD2 (6 bases each). V lost 3 bases and J lost 2, with 13 bases in between. The germline gives CDR1 DFQATT, CDR2 SNEGSKA (reference sequence). The length of the CDR3 is 15 residues.

This rearrangement joins TRBV7-9 to TRBJ1-1; D might be TRBD1 (5 bases). CDR3 length: 15 amino acids. V was trimmed by 2 bases and J by 1 base, leaving 11 bases between them. The germline V gene encodes CDR1 SEHNR and CDR2 FQNEAQ (reference sequence). The CDR3 protein is CASSLRGETNTEAFF. The CDR3, as DNA: TGTGCCAGCAGCTTAAGGGGCGAGACGAACACTGAAGCTTTCTTT.

The chain carries TRBV4-1 and TRBJ1-6; D gene uncertain. The CDR3 is 15 residues long. CDR1 and CDR2 (germline): MGHRA, YSYEKL. The V end lost 7 bases, the J end lost 0 bases, and 10 bases lay between the germline ends. CDR3 loop: CASNPASSYNSPLHF. The CDR3 region has the DNA TGCGCCAGCAACCCCGCCAGCTCCTATAATTCACCCCTCCACTTT.

This clonotype was seen at least ten times. The J gene is TRBJ2-7, the V gene TRBV5-5, with D uncertain. Germline assignment: CDR1 SGHKS and CDR2 YYEKEE (reference sequence). This CDR3 has 13 amino acids. The V end was cut by 0 bases, the J end by 2 bases, with 6 bases between. CDR3 region: CASSLEGAYEQYF. The CDR3 DNA follows: TGTGCCAGCAGCTTGGAAGGAGCCTACGAGCAGTACTTC.

This clonotype was seen a handful of times. The chain is built from TRBV12-2 and TRBJ1-6; the D call TRBD1 from the table was never checked on the DNA. TRBV12-2 is a pseudogene segment. CDR3 length: 18 residues. CDR3 in amino acids: CARRGVRGAQSYNSPLHF. The CDR3 nucleotides read TGTGCAAGGCGAGGGGTAAGGGGCGCCCAGTCCTATAATTCACCCCTCCACTTT.

This clonotype was counted only a few times. V usage is TRBV7-2 and J usage is TRBJ2-1; D is uncertain. The CDR3 contains 18 residues. The V and J ends lost 3 bases and 0 bases respectively, with 18 bases between them. The germline gives CDR1 SGHTA, CDR2 FQGNSA. The DNA of the CDR3 is TGTGCCAGCAGCTTTACACTACGGGTGGGTAACTCCTACAATGAGCAGTTCTTC. It encodes CASSFTLRVGNSYNEQFF. Drawing the rest from reference TRBV7-2 and TRBJ2-1, the complete variable domain is GAGVSQSPSNKVTEKGKDVELRCDPISGHTALYWYRQSLGQGLEFLIYFQGNSAPDKSGLPSDRFSAERTGGSVSTLTIQRTQQEDSAVYLCASSFTLRVGNSYNEQFFGPGTRLTVL.

This clonotype has ten or more counts. The J gene is TRBJ1-1, the V gene TRBV7-2, with D unresolved. The CDR3 spans 14 residues. Germline V gene data show CDR1 as SGHTA and CDR2 as FQGNSA. V lost 1 base to trimming and J lost 1 base, with 7 bases between them. The chain's CDR3 is CASSLGHQNTEAFF. In DNA form, the CDR3 reads TGTGCCAGCAGCTTAGGACACCAGAACACTGAAGCTTTCTTT.